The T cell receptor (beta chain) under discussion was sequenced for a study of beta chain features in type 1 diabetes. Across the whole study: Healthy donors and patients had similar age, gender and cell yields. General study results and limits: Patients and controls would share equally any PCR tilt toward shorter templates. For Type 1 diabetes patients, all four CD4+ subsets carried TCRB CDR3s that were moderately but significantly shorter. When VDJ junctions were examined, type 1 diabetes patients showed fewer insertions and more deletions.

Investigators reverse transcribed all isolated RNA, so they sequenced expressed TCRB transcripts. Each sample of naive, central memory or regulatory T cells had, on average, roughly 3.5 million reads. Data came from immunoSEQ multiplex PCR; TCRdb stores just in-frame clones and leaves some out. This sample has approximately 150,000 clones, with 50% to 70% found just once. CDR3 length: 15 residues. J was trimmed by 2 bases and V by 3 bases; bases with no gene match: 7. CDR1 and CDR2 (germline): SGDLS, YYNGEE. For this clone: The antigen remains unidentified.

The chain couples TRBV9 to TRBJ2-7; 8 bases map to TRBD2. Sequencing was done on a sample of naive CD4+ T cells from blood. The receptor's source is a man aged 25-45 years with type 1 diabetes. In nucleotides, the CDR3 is TGTGCCAGCAGCGCGGGAGGGGCTGGGGCCTACGAGCAGTACTTC. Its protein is CASSAGGAGAYEQYF. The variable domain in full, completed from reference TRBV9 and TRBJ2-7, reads DSGVTQTPKHLITATGQRVTLRCSPRSGDLSVYWYQQSLDQGLQFLIQYYNGEERAKGNILERFSAQQFPDLHSELNLSSLELGDSALYFCASSAGGAGAYEQYFGPGTRLTVT.